This T cell receptor (beta chain) comes out of a study of T-cell reconstitution after alpha-beta-depleted transplantation in children. Preparation of the TCRbeta library used unique molecular identifiers. TCRdb analysed the PCR reads with MiXCR anew, one entry per CDR3 protein. This table holds 97,000 or so distinct CDR3 sequences, roughly 7.6% found once. This clonotype came up a few times. The CDR3 is made up of 15 amino acids. CDR1 SGDLS and CDR2 YYNGEE come from the germline V gene. Trimming left V 4 bases short and J 6 bases short, with 17 bases between. The receptor was isolated from a boy aged 2 to 10 with acute lymphoblastic leukemia, due to receive a stem cell transplant. The J gene is TRBJ2-1, the V gene TRBV9, with TRBD2 as a possible D gene (6 bases). Source: PBMCs, taken before TCRalphabeta/CD19-depleted stem cell transplant. CDR3 sequence (DNA): TGTGCCAGCAGCTCGCGGGGTCCCGAACTCAATGAGCAGTTCTTC. Translated: CASSSRGPELNEQFF.